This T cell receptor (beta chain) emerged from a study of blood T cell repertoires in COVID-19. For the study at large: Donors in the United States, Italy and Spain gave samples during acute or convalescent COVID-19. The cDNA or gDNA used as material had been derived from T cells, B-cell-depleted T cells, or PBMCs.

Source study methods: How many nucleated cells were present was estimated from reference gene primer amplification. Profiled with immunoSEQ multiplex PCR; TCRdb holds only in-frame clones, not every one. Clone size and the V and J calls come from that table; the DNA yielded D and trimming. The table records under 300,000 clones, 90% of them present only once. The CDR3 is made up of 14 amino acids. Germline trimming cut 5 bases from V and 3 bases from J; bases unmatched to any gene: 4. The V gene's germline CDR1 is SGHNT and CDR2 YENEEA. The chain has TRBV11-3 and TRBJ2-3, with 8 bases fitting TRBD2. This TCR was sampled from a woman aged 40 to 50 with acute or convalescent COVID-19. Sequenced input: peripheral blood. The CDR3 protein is CASSHRGGTDTQYF. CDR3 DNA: TGTGCCAGCAGCCACCGCGGGGGGACAGATACGCAGTATTTT.